This T cell receptor beta chain is drawn from a study of blood T cell repertoires in COVID-19. Method: immunoSEQ multiplex PCR; TCRdb's copy keeps in-frame clones and lacks some. The repertoire consists of tens of thousands of clones, with about 90% occurring once and the leading ten covering more than 8%. This clone was detected only a few times. There are 13 residues in the CDR3. Between the trimmed V and J ends, which lost 4 bases and 3 bases, there was a span of 9 bases. Germline CDR1 is SGHAT and CDR2 is FQNNGV. The rearrangement joins TRBV11-2 to TRBJ1-1; D gene unclear. This clonotype was sampled from a human donor in a cohort sampled during active COVID-19. Specimen: peripheral blood. CDR3 nucleotides: TGTGCCAGCAGCTCCCTTCGCGACACTGAAGCTTTCTTT. It codes for CASSSLRDTEAFF.